The 32 T cell receptor beta chains below were found in one sample sequenced in a study of CD8 T cells in Susac syndrome. After extraction with the RNeasy kit, about 0.45 to 1 ug of the RNA was reverse transcribed using random hexamers. MiXCR was run by TCRdb on the immunoSEQ multiplex PCR reads, yielding one entry per CDR3 protein. This sample yields about 180,000 distinct CDR3 sequences, of which around 95% are seen a single time; around 0.09% belongs to the top ten. Material for sequencing was CD4+ T cells from PBMCs. These receptors all stem from a human donor with multiple sclerosis.

The rearrangement uses TRBV5-4 and TRBJ1-1, with D possibly being TRBD1 (6 bases). CDR3 length: 13 residues. V lost 4 bases and J lost 4, with 11 bases in between. In germline, CDR1 is SGHNT, CDR2 YYREEE (reference sequence). CDR3 in DNA: TGTGCCAGCAGCGTTACAGGGAGCACTGAAGCTTTCTTT. As protein: CASSVTGSTEAFF.

The V gene is TRBV9, the J gene TRBJ2-3, with 11 bases aligning to TRBD2. V was pared by 6 bases and J by 2 bases, with 11 bases of the junction left unmatched. The CDR3 contains 17 residues. Germline V CDR1 and CDR2: SGDLS, YYNGEE. The CDR3 is CASTRGLAVIPTDTQYF. CDR3 in DNA: TGTGCCAGCACCAGGGGACTAGCGGTAATCCCCACAGATACGCAGTATTTT.

This clonotype was found once. The chain is built from TRBV3-1 and TRBJ1-1, with D hard to call. The CDR3 is 13 amino acids. Trimming stripped 8 bases from V and 0 bases from J, with 10 bases between. The germline V gene has CDR1 LGHDT and CDR2 YNNKEL (reference sequence). The CDR3 here is CASGLRLNTEAFF. The CDR3 region has the DNA TGTGCCAGCGGTCTCAGGTTGAACACTGAAGCTTTCTTT. Looking up the rest from reference TRBV3-1 and TRBJ1-1 gives the full variable domain: DTAVSQTPKYLVTQMGNDKSIKCEQNLGHDTMYWYKQDSKKFLKIMFSYNNKELIINETVPNRFSPKSPDKAHLNLHINSLELGDSAVYFCASGLRLNTEAFFGQGTRLTVV.

V is TRBV24-1 and J is TRBJ2-1; 15 nucleotides match TRBD2. The CDR3 spans 18 residues. Trimming removed 7 bases from V and 0 bases from J; junction bases left unmatched: 6. Germline assignment: CDR1 KGHDR and CDR2 SFDVKD. CDR3 amino acids: CATRAGLAGGSSYNEQFF. The DNA for the CDR3 is TGTGCCACCAGAGCGGGACTAGCGGGGGGAAGCTCCTACAATGAGCAGTTCTTC.

V usage is TRBV12-3 or TRBV12-4 and J usage is TRBJ2-5, with TRBD1 identical over 9 bases. J was trimmed by 4 bases and V by 5 bases; bases with no gene match: 5. CDR3 length equals 14 residues. Here the CDR3 reads CASSRDRVSETQYF. CDR3 nucleotide sequence: TGTGCCAGCAGTCGGGACAGGGTGTCAGAGACCCAGTACTTC.

The rearrangement joins TRBV30 to TRBJ2-7, with D tentatively TRBD1 (6 bases). Trimming left V 2 bases short and J 4 bases short, with 6 bases between. The CDR3 is made up of 11 amino acids. Germline CDR1 and CDR2: GTSNPN and SVGIG (reference sequence). CDR3 DNA: TGTGCCTGGAGTCAGGGGTACGAGCAGTACTTC. Translation: CAWSQGYEQYF.

The chain carries TRBV19 and TRBJ2-7, with TRBD1 identical over 8 bases. CDR1 and CDR2 from the germline V gene are LNHDA and SQIVND (reference sequence). This CDR3 is built from 14 residues. V lost 11 bases to trimming and J lost 2 bases; unmatched junction nucleotides: 11. CDR3 in amino acids: CASSATGATYEQYF. CDR3 DNA sequence: TGTGCCTCCTCAGCGACAGGGGCGACCTACGAGCAGTACTTC.

The V gene is TRBV5-4, the J gene TRBJ2-1; no definite D call. The CDR3 has 13 amino acids. Germline V CDR1 and CDR2: SGHNT, YYREEE (reference sequence). V was pared by 0 bases and J by 8 bases, with 9 bases between. CDR3 sequence reads: CASSLETNDEQFF. The CDR3 DNA is TGTGCCAGCAGCTTGGAAACTAATGATGAGCAGTTCTTC.

V gene TRBV6-5 combines with J gene TRBJ2-1; TRBD2 might be the D (6 bases). CDR1 MNHEY and CDR2 SVGAGI come from the germline V gene. Trimming took 5 bases from V and 10 from J, leaving 12 bases between them. The CDR3 runs to 12 residues. The CDR3 DNA reads TGTGCCAGCAGTACCAACAGCGGGGAGCAGTTCTTC. It encodes CASSTNSGEQFF.

The V call is TRBV12-3 or TRBV12-4, the J call TRBJ1-3; 10 nucleotides align to TRBD1. The CDR3 is made up of 15 amino acids. The ends lost 4 bases at V and 4 bases at J; junction bases unmatched: 4. CDR3 sequence: CASSSRTGGGNTIYF. CDR3 coding DNA: TGTGCCAGCAGTTCCCGGACAGGGGGGGGAAACACCATATATTTT.

V and J are TRBV15 and TRBJ1-2; D unresolved. The CDR3 loop spans 13 amino acids. Germline-derived CDR1 and CDR2 are LNHNV and YYDKDF (reference sequence). V lost 0 bases, J lost 1 base, and 3 bases lay in between. CDR3 coding DNA: TGTGCCACCAGCAGAGACCGTAACTATGGCTACACCTTC. Its protein is CATSRDRNYGYTF. The full variable domain, completed using reference TRBV15 and TRBJ1-2, is DAMVIQNPRYQVTQFGKPVTLSCSQTLNHNVMYWYQQKSSQAPKLLFHYYDKDFNNEADTPDNFQSRRPNTSFCFLDIRSPGLGDTAMYLCATSRDRNYGYTFGSGTRLTVV.

The chain carries TRBV19 and TRBJ1-1, with D uncertain. CDR3 length equals 13 residues. The V gene lost 4 bases and the J gene lost 0 bases, with 6 bases spanning the gap. In germline, CDR1 is LNHDA, CDR2 SQIVND (reference sequence). CDR3: CASSRNLNTEAFF. CDR3 DNA: TGTGCCAGTAGTAGAAACCTGAACACTGAAGCTTTCTTT.

The chain links TRBV9 to TRBJ2-1; no reliable D call. Germline lookup yields CDR1 SGDLS and CDR2 YYNGEE. The CDR3 contains 15 residues. Trimming stripped 3 bases from V and 2 bases from J, with 12 bases between. CDR3 sequence reads: CASSAQVLPYNEQFF. The CDR3, as DNA: TGTGCCAGCAGCGCCCAAGTCCTACCCTACAATGAGCAGTTCTTC.

This chain connects TRBV19 to TRBJ2-1, with TRBD2 identical over 9 bases. The CDR3 covers 15 residues. With V trimmed by 10 bases and J by 4 bases, 11 bases remained unmatched. The germline V gene has CDR1 LNHDA and CDR2 SQIVND (reference sequence). CDR3: CATRGISGGYNEQFF. In DNA form, the CDR3 reads TGTGCCACAAGGGGGATTAGCGGGGGTTACAATGAGCAGTTCTTC.

The gene calls are TRBV30 and TRBJ1-5; D is possibly TRBD1 (6 bases). Germline V gene data show CDR1 as GTSNPN and CDR2 as SVGIG (reference sequence). The ends were cut back, 1 base at V and 7 bases at J, with 8 bases in the middle. This CDR3 comprises 12 residues. CDR3 residues: CAWSADRQPQHF. The CDR3 DNA is TGTGCCTGGAGTGCCGACAGGCAGCCCCAGCATTTT.

The V call is TRBV30, the J call TRBJ1-1; D may be TRBD1 (5 bases). V gave up 2 bases and J gave up 5 bases, with 15 bases separating them. The length of the CDR3 is 14 residues. Germline V gene lookup returns CDR1 GTSNPN and CDR2 SVGIG (reference sequence). CDR3 DNA: TGTGCCTGGAGTAACCCCGGGGGGAAGACTGAAGCTTTCTTT. Amino acids: CAWSNPGGKTEAFF.

The chain joins TRBV1 to TRBJ2-1; the D call in the table, TRBD1, was not verified against the DNA. TRBV1 is an annotated pseudogene. The CDR3 has 16 amino acids. CDR3 loop: CTSSQLRPLSYNEQFF. The CDR3 nucleotides read TGCACCAGCAGCCAACTCCGCCCCCTCTCCTACAATGAGCAGTTCTTC.

This chain links TRBV3-1 with TRBJ2-7; D gene uncertain. CDR3 size: 13 residues. V lost 6 bases, J lost 6 bases, and 15 bases lay in between. Looked up from germline, CDR1 is LGHDT and CDR2 is YNNKEL (reference sequence). Here the CDR3 reads CASSHTFLREQYF. CDR3 in DNA: TGTGCCAGCAGTCATACCTTTTTGCGCGAGCAGTACTTC.

This chain uses TRBV11-2 with TRBJ2-5; D remains unclear. The ends were cut back, 1 base at V and 0 bases at J, with 9 bases in the middle. There are 15 residues in the CDR3. Germline V gene lookup returns CDR1 SGHAT and CDR2 FQNNGV. DNA of the CDR3: TGTGCCAGCAGCTTAGGGGCAGGAAACCAAGAGACCCAGTACTTC. This gives the protein CASSLGAGNQETQYF.

The rearrangement joins TRBV7-9 to TRBJ1-2; weak D call: TRBD1 (5 bases). The V end was cut by 5 bases, the J end by 7 bases, with 11 bases between. The CDR3 is 12 residues long. In germline, CDR1 is SEHNR, CDR2 FQNEAQ (reference sequence). DNA of the CDR3: TGTGCCAGCAGCCCCTCAGGGTCTGGCTACACCTTC. Residues: CASSPSGSGYTF.

CDR3 nucleotide sequence: TGTGCCAGCAGTGTACGGGGTGATGGCTACACCTTC. Translated: CASSVRGDGYTF. This chain uses TRBV2 with TRBJ1-2; D gene ambiguous. Per germline, CDR1 SNHLY and CDR2 FYNNEI. The V and J ends lost 4 bases and 6 bases respectively, with 9 bases between them. This CDR3 comprises 12 residues.

This clonotype was counted once. The rearrangement uses TRBV6-5 and TRBJ1-5; the match to TRBD1 covers 7 bases. The CDR3 loop spans 15 amino acids. CDR1 is MNHEY and CDR2 is SVGAGI in the germline V gene. Trimming removed 3 bases from V and 2 bases from J; junction bases left unmatched: 4. CDR3 DNA sequence: TGTGCCAGCAGTTATTCTGGACAGGGCAATCAGCCCCAGCATTTT. Translation: CASSYSGQGNQPQHF.

The CDR3 DNA is TGCAGCGTTGCCGGGGGAGGCACAGATACGCAGTATTTT. It specifies CSVAGGGTDTQYF. V is TRBV29-1 and J is TRBJ2-3; TRBD2 is a possible D gene (6 bases). V lost 4 bases, J lost 1 base, and 9 bases lay in between. CDR3 size: 13 residues. From germline, CDR1 is SQVTM and CDR2 ANQGSEA.

The rearrangement uses TRBV14 and TRBJ2-7, with D possibly being TRBD1 (6 bases). Germline CDR1 SGHDN, CDR2 FVKESK. Trimming removed 0 bases from V and 0 bases from J, with 12 bases in between. The CDR3 contains 16 residues. The CDR3 DNA is TGTGCCAGCAGCCAAGAGTTGGGACATCTCTCCTACGAGCAGTACTTC. This codes for CASSQELGHLSYEQYF.

To note about this clonotype: One end of the junction varies from germline; a read error may be responsible. The V gene is TRBV9, the J gene TRBJ1-1; D is uncertain. CDR3 length equals 10 residues. Germline lookup yields CDR1 SGDLS and CDR2 YYNGEE. In nucleotides, the CDR3 is TGTGCCGTTGAGACCCCCGTCGTAGGCTTT. It is translated as CAVETPVVGF.

V usage is TRBV6-6 and J usage is TRBJ1-2; TRBD1 agrees at 7 bases. This CDR3 comprises 15 residues. J gave up 6 bases and V 5 bases, and 12 bases lay outside the gene matches. CDR1 is MNHNY, CDR2 SVGAGI, per germline (reference sequence). The CDR3 bases are TGTGCCAGCAGTGCCGGGACAGTGGGCTTCCATGGCTACACCTTC. It yields the protein CASSAGTVGFHGYTF.

This clonotype was detected only once. The rearrangement joins TRBV25-1 to TRBJ1-1, with a tentative D call TRBD1 (6 bases). The CDR3 is 14 residues long. Deletions cut 4 bases from V and 0 bases from J, with 9 bases between. Germline V CDR1 and CDR2: MGHDK, SYGVNS. The CDR3 DNA follows: TGTGCCAGCAGTGCGCAGGGGATGAACACTGAAGCTTTCTTT. It translates to CASSAQGMNTEAFF.

V is TRBV28 and J is TRBJ2-1; 7 nucleotides agree with TRBD1. The CDR3 contains 15 residues. V lost 6 bases and J lost 4; bases outside the gene matches: 9. CDR1 is MDHEN and CDR2 is SYDVKM in the germline V gene. In DNA, the CDR3 is TGTGCCAGCAGCCCCGGGACAGAGGCTTACAATGAGCAGTTCTTC. Its protein product is CASSPGTEAYNEQFF.

J is TRBJ2-7 and V is TRBV18; 9 bases are shared with TRBD1. Germline CDR1 is KGHSH and CDR2 is LQKENI. V shed 8 bases, J shed 7 bases, and the junction held 15 bases outside the gene matches. The CDR3 contains 15 residues. The CDR3, as DNA: TGTGCCAGCACCACCGCCCGGACAGGGGTCGGGGAGCAGTACTTC. It encodes CASTTARTGVGEQYF.

This clonotype was recorded only once. The chain is built from TRBV29-1 and TRBJ2-7; D is possibly TRBD1 (6 bases). CDR1 is SQVTM and CDR2 is ANQGSEA in the germline V gene. The ends were cut back, 4 bases at V and 7 bases at J, with 14 bases in the middle. The length of the CDR3 is 12 residues. The CDR3 bases are TGCAGCGTTGGACAGGTCCCTGGGGAGCAGTACTTC. This gives the protein CSVGQVPGEQYF.

The CDR3 bases are TGCAGTGCTACCTACTCGGGACAGGGGGCTCGGGTTGGCAATCAGCCCCAGCATTTT. Its translation: CSATYSGQGARVGNQPQHF. The chain uses TRBV20-1 and TRBJ1-5, with 12 nucleotides matching TRBD1. Germline assignment: CDR1 DFQATT and CDR2 SNEGSKA (reference sequence). This CDR3 has 19 residues. V was pared by 4 bases and J by 2 bases, with 15 bases of the junction left unmatched.

This clonotype was observed once. CDR3 residues: CASSQELGQPQHF. Here the CDR3 DNA reads TGCGCCAGCAGCCAAGAGTTGGGTCAGCCCCAGCATTTT. The rearrangement links TRBV4-3 to TRBJ1-5; unclear D gene. V shed 0 bases and J shed 6 bases, with 6 bases lying between them. This CDR3 has 13 amino acids. The germline V gene has CDR1 LGHNA and CDR2 YSLEER.